The present T cell receptor beta chain was sequenced within a study of blood T cell repertoires in COVID-19. Study as a whole: Some COVID-19 samples were acute and others convalescent; all came from the United States, Italy and Spain. PBMCs, B-cell-depleted T cells, or T cells provided the cDNA or gDNA that made up the material.

The CDR3 is made up of 15 amino acids. The germline CDR1 and CDR2 sequences are MDHEN and SYDVKM. The J segment lost 4 bases and the V segment lost 6 bases, leaving 6 bases of the junction unmatched. Method: immunoSEQ multiplex PCR; TCRdb's copy keeps in-frame clones and lacks some. The table includes about 98,000 clones, under 85% detected once. Sequencing was carried out using peripheral blood. The chain combines TRBV28 with TRBJ2-1; 10 bases match TRBD1. The TCR sequence derives from a man between 65 and 85 years old with acute or convalescent COVID-19. This CDR3 reads CASSNLGQGYNEQFF. DNA of the CDR3: TGTGCCAGCAGCAACCTGGGACAGGGGTACAATGAGCAGTTCTTC.